This T cell receptor beta chain comes out of a study of T cell responses to AZD1222 COVID-19 vaccine. Broader study findings: Without day 14 samples, only post-peak T cell repertoires were studied.

Here immunoSEQ multiplex PCR was the method, and the copy in TCRdb shows in-frame clones only, minus some. Of approximately 61,000 clones in the sample, around 80% were seen once. Details on this clone: Its antigen remains unidentified.

V shed 11 bases and J shed 2 bases, with 14 bases lying between them. Per the germline V gene, CDR1 is SEHNR and CDR2 is FQNEAQ (reference sequence). The CDR3 is made up of 13 amino acids. The gene calls are TRBV7-9 and TRBJ2-3; D unclear. Sequences were derived from peripheral blood, sampled 28 days after the second AZD1222 dose. The receptor's source is an adult who received the AZD1222 COVID-19 vaccine. The CDR3 DNA sequence: TGTGCCTACCGCCAAGGAGACACAGATACGCAGTATTTT. Translating it yields CAYRQGDTDTQYF. Full variable domain (remainder filled in from reference TRBV7-9 and TRBJ2-3): DTGVSQNPRHKITKRGQNVTFRCDPISEHNRLYWYRQTLGQGPEFLTYFQNEAQLEKSRLLSDRFSAERPKGSFSTLEIQRTEQGDSAMYLCAYRQGDTDTQYFGPGTRLTVL.